The 14 T cell receptor beta chains below all came from one sample that was sequenced in a study of blood T cell repertoires in COVID-19. Profiled with immunoSEQ multiplex PCR; TCRdb holds only in-frame clones, not every one. The sample includes about 57,000 clones, more than 75% seen only once; the top ten take 20% to 25%. The sequenced material came from peripheral blood. The receptors were sampled from a woman aged 55-69 years with acute or convalescent COVID-19.

The chain couples TRBV19 to TRBJ1-5; 9 positions match TRBD1. Looked up from germline, CDR1 is LNHDA and CDR2 is SQIVND (reference sequence). V trimming: 1 base; J trimming: 4 bases; junction bases outside the gene matches: 11. This CDR3 has 18 residues. CDR3 amino acids: CASSIGGGQGFSNQPQHF. The DNA of the CDR3 is TGTGCCAGTAGTATAGGTGGGGGACAGGGTTTTAGTAATCAGCCCCAGCATTTT.

The chain employs TRBV6-6 and TRBJ1-1, with D hard to call. V lost 4 bases and J 6 bases, leaving 18 bases between the germline ends. The CDR3 is made up of 15 amino acids. Looked up from germline, CDR1 is MNHNY and CDR2 is SVGAGI (reference sequence). CDR3 DNA: TGTGCCAGCAGTTCCCCAGCGGGTACTCATGCTGAAGCTTTCTTT. Translating it yields CASSSPAGTHAEAFF.

The table lists this clone with a count of one. The chain carries TRBV12-3 or TRBV12-4 and TRBJ1-6; D remains unclear. The CDR3 runs 13 residues. V lost 3 bases, J lost 7 bases, and 7 bases lay in between. The CDR3 region is CASSLVRNSPLHF. The DNA for the CDR3 is TGTGCCAGCAGTTTGGTCAGGAATTCACCCCTCCACTTT.

The genes are TRBV13 and TRBJ2-3, with TRBD1 identical over 9 bases. This CDR3 comprises 15 residues. V was clipped by 5 bases and J by 2 bases; unmatched bases: 5. Germline CDR1 and CDR2: PRHDT and FYEKMQ (reference sequence). The CDR3 DNA reads TGTGCCAGCAGCCTCGGGACAGGGTACACAGATACGCAGTATTTT. It yields the protein CASSLGTGYTDTQYF.

The rearrangement links TRBV7-9 to TRBJ1-1; no definite D call. CDR1 SEHNR and CDR2 FQNEAQ come from the germline V gene (reference sequence). This CDR3 is 15 amino acids long. Trimming stripped 0 bases from V and 1 base from J, with 9 bases between. CDR3 amino acids: CASSLAALWNTEAFF. The CDR3 coding sequence is TGTGCCAGCAGCTTAGCGGCCCTTTGGAACACTGAAGCTTTCTTT.

This rearrangement joins TRBV21-1 to TRBJ1-1; the DNA was not used to check the table's D call, TRBD1. TRBV21-1 counts as a pseudogene. The CDR3 covers 14 residues. The CDR3 loop reads CASSANRGITEAFF. CDR3 DNA sequence: TGTGCCAGCAGCGCCAACAGGGGAATCACTGAAGCTTTCTTT.

The chain links TRBV30 to TRBJ1-2, with 8 bases matching TRBD1. The CDR3 extends over 13 amino acids. Looked up from germline, CDR1 is GTSNPN and CDR2 is SVGIG (reference sequence). Trimming took 8 bases from V and 3 from J; bases not matched to a gene: 8. The CDR3 DNA reads as TGTGCCGCCGATGACAGGGGTTACTATGGCTACACCTTC. It specifies CAADDRGYYGYTF.

This clone was detected only a few times. The chain has TRBV6-5 and TRBJ1-2; D is ambiguous. V lost 7 bases and J 3 bases, leaving 15 bases between the germline ends. The CDR3 sequence is 14 residues long. Germline V gene sequence: CDR1 MNHEY, CDR2 SVGAGI. The CDR3 DNA follows: TGTGCCAGCACTCCGGGCCCGGAGGACTATGGCTACACCTTC. Protein sequence: CASTPGPEDYGYTF.

The rearrangement uses TRBV4-3 and TRBJ2-1, with D possibly matching TRBD2 (5 bases). The V end lost 1 base, the J end lost 8 bases, and 15 bases lay between the germline ends. The CDR3 has 15 residues. Per the germline V gene, CDR1 is LGHNA and CDR2 is YSLEER. This chain's CDR3 is CASSQAGKGSDEQFF. Written as DNA, the CDR3 is TGCGCCAGCAGCCAAGCGGGAAAAGGATCGGATGAGCAGTTCTTC.

This clone was counted only a few times. This chain connects TRBV15 to TRBJ2-7; 7 bases map to TRBD1. V trimming: 5 bases; J trimming: 2 bases; junction bases outside the gene matches: 3. Looked up from germline, CDR1 is LNHNV and CDR2 is YYDKDF (reference sequence). This CDR3 has 13 residues. The CDR3 sequence is CATSEGAAYEQYF. The CDR3 bases are TGTGCCACCAGCGAGGGGGCTGCCTACGAGCAGTACTTC.

The genes are TRBV6-5 and TRBJ2-4, with a tentative D call TRBD2 (7 bases). The CDR3 is 10 amino acids. Trimming pared 11 bases from V and 9 bases from J, leaving 11 bases between. Germline CDR1 and CDR2: MNHEY and SVGAGI. CDR3 sequence: CAYREGIQYF. The CDR3 nucleotides read TGTGCCTACAGGGAGGGCATTCAGTACTTC.

The V call is TRBV7-2, the J call TRBJ2-7; 13 nucleotides align to TRBD2. J lost 6 bases, V lost 7 bases, and 3 bases had no gene match. Germline loops: CDR1 SGHTA, CDR2 FQGNSA. This CDR3 region has 13 residues. The CDR3 loop reads CASKLAGGPEQYF. The CDR3 bases are TGTGCCAGCAAACTAGCGGGGGGGCCCGAGCAGTACTTC.

The chain combines TRBV18 with TRBJ1-2; no clear D gene. Trimming left V 5 bases short and J 7 bases short, with 11 bases between. This CDR3 contains 12 residues. Looked up from germline, CDR1 is KGHSH and CDR2 is LQKENI. The DNA for the CDR3 is TGTGCCAGCTCATCCACGGAGGGTGGCTACACCTTC. Amino acid sequence: CASSSTEGGYTF.

The rearrangement uses TRBV25-1 and TRBJ2-7, with a possible D match to TRBD1 (5 bases). Germline CDR1 MGHDK, CDR2 SYGVNS. V lost 3 bases to trimming and J lost 5 bases, with 14 bases between them. The CDR3 covers 14 residues. The CDR3 loop is CASSESGLFHEQYF. CDR3 in DNA: TGTGCCAGCAGTGAGTCAGGGTTATTCCACGAGCAGTACTTC.